The present TCR beta chain was sequenced within a study of T cells in women clearing cervical HPV infection. Whole-study context: Only a few women had HLA typing results available.

Generated by immunoSEQ multiplex PCR, the TCRdb table keeps only in-frame clones and is missing some. This sample's table has 40,000 to 60,000 clones. The CDR3 extends over 13 amino acids. Germline V gene lookup returns CDR1 SGHDT and CDR2 YYEEEE. V lost 5 bases to trimming and J lost 4 bases; unmatched junction nucleotides: 4. On this clone: The read comes to an end 3 residues before the CDR3 does, leaving the germline J gene to fill in the end. This CDR3 is also generated by other DNA sequences in the sample.

Sequencing was done on a sample of blood buffy coat. The receptor was isolated from a woman aged 18-69 years with a cervical HPV16 infection that either progressed to CIN3+ or cleared (not recorded which). V gene TRBV5-6 combines with J gene TRBJ2-7, with 9 bases identical to TRBD1. This chain's CDR3 is CASRGQGEYEQYF. CDR3 DNA (partial): TGTGCCAGCAGGGGACAGGGTGAGTACGAG.